These T cell receptor beta chains were read from a single sample in a study of blood T cell repertoires in COVID-19. Method: immunoSEQ multiplex PCR; TCRdb's copy keeps in-frame clones and lacks some. This sample has a few hundred thousand clones; about 87% occur once, and the top ten carry 5.5% to 8%. What was sequenced was peripheral blood. Source of these receptors: a man aged 55-75 years who had recovered from COVID-19. The CDR3 runs from the conserved cysteine through the conserved F or W. D genes are given only for firm matches. Rows may omit the clone size; those that give it use once, few, many or a size class.

clone size	CDR3 length	V gene	D gene	J gene	CDR3 protein	CDR3 DNA
NA	14	TRBV16	NA	TRBJ1-1	CASSLATGSTEAFF	TGTGCCAGCAGCCTAGCGACGGGGAGCACTGAAGCTTTCTTT
NA	12	TRBV6-5	NA	TRBJ1-5	CASSYSTGPQHF	TGTGCCAGCAGTTACTCAACAGGTCCCCAGCATTTT
NA	15	TRBV5-1	NA	TRBJ1-5	CASRSHMADNQPQHF	TGCGCCAGCAGGTCTCACATGGCCGACAATCAGCCCCAGCATTTT
NA	15	TRBV27	TRBD2	TRBJ2-1	CASSSELAGGHEQFF	TGTGCCAGCAGTTCAGAACTAGCGGGAGGTCATGAGCAGTTCTTC
few	19	TRBV6-2/TRBV6-3	TRBD2	TRBJ2-1	CASSPDRGSTSGALNEQFF	TGTGCCAGCAGCCCCGACAGGGGTTCGACTAGCGGGGCCCTCAATGAGCAGTTCTTC
NA	17	TRBV24-1	TRBD2	TRBJ2-1	CATSDLRRTSGLNEQFF	TGTGCCACCAGTGATTTGCGACGGACTAGCGGACTCAATGAGCAGTTCTTC
once	15	TRBV18	TRBD1	TRBJ1-1	CASSPRTGENTEAFF	TGTGCCAGCTCACCCCGGACAGGGGAAAACACTGAAGCTTTCTTT
few	12	TRBV6-5	NA	TRBJ1-6	CASSRGNSPLHF	TGTGCCAGCAGTCGAGGGAATTCACCCCTCCACTTT
NA	15	TRBV21-1	NA	TRBJ2-1	CASSKVGTSDNEQFF	TGTGCCAGCAGCAAAGTGGGGACTAGCGACAATGAGCAGTTCTTC
NA	16	TRBV7-9	TRBD1	TRBJ2-1	CASSLETGGAVNEQFF	TGTGCCAGCAGCTTAGAGACAGGGGGCGCAGTAAATGAGCAGTTCTTC
NA	12	TRBV5-1	NA	TRBJ1-2	CASSLVADGYTF	TGCGCCAGCAGCTTGGTGGCAGATGGCTACACCTTC
NA	12	TRBV7-2	TRBD1	TRBJ1-1	CASSIQGTEAFF	TGTGCCAGCAGTATACAGGGGACTGAAGCTTTCTTT
NA	14	TRBV6-5	TRBD2	TRBJ2-3	CASRGGLVPDTQYF	TGTGCCAGCAGGGGGGGACTAGTCCCAGATACGCAGTATTTT
NA	18	TRBV4-3	NA	TRBJ2-6	CASSQEQHLGSGANVLTF	TGCGCCAGCAGCCAAGAACAGCACCTTGGCTCTGGGGCCAACGTCCTGACTTTC
NA	13	TRBV29-1	NA	TRBJ1-1	CSVVGAQGIWAFF	TGCAGCGTTGTTGGGGCCCAGGGTATCTGGGCTTTCTTT
NA	17	TRBV19	TRBD1	TRBJ2-2	CASSIGWTGGTAGELFF	TGTGCCAGTAGTATCGGGTGGACAGGGGGTACGGCCGGGGAGCTGTTTTTT
NA	13	TRBV7-2	NA	TRBJ2-1	CASSALPGGEQFF	TGTGCCAGCAGCGCCCTCCCCGGGGGTGAGCAGTTCTTC
NA	15	TRBV7-3	NA	TRBJ2-3	CASSSILGSTDTQYF	TGTGCCAGCAGCTCGATACTAGGGAGCACAGATACGCAGTATTTT
NA	15	TRBV5-4	NA	TRBJ1-2	CASSLQGAQSYGYTF	TGTGCCAGCAGCTTGCAAGGGGCGCAGAGCTATGGCTACACCTTC
NA	16	TRBV5-4	TRBD1	TRBJ2-7	CASSGTGQALTYEQYF	TGTGCCAGCAGCGGAACGGGACAGGCTCTAACCTACGAGCAGTACTTC
NA	16	TRBV5-1	TRBD2	TRBJ2-2	CASSLVLAGNTGELFF	TGCGCCAGCAGCTTGGTGCTAGCGGGGAACACCGGGGAGCTGTTTTTT
NA	13	TRBV19	NA	TRBJ1-2	CASSSFQDYGYTF	TGTGCCAGTAGTTCCTTCCAGGACTATGGCTACACCTTC
NA	14	TRBV5-4	TRBD2	TRBJ2-5	CASSVGLEQETQYF	TGTGCCAGCAGCGTGGGACTAGAGCAAGAGACCCAGTACTTC
NA	14	TRBV2	TRBD1	TRBJ2-7	CASSGQGAGYEQYF	TGTGCCAGCAGTGGACAGGGGGCTGGCTACGAGCAGTACTTC
few	15	TRBV2	NA	TRBJ1-5	CASSVRGREGQPQHF	TGTGCCAGCAGTGTTAGGGGCAGGGAAGGTCAGCCCCAGCATTTT
NA	16	TRBV18	NA	TRBJ2-4	CASSREHLTGKNIQYF	TGTGCCAGCTCACGGGAACACCTAACAGGCAAAAACATTCAGTACTTC
NA	14	TRBV5-1	TRBD1	TRBJ2-7	CASSLIPGQGEQYF	TGCGCCAGCAGCCTAATCCCGGGACAGGGAGAGCAGTACTTC
NA	13	TRBV5-1	NA	TRBJ2-3	CASSLDSPDTQYF	TGCGCCAGCAGCTTGGACTCCCCAGATACGCAGTATTTT
NA	14	TRBV10-2	NA	TRBJ2-7	CASSEQGQSYEQYF	TGCGCCAGCAGTGAGCAGGGACAATCCTACGAGCAGTACTTC
NA	16	TRBV19	TRBD1	TRBJ1-1	CASSKGTGLLNTEAFF	TGTGCCAGTAGTAAGGGGACAGGGCTCTTGAACACTGAAGCTTTCTTT
NA	13	TRBV30	TRBD1	TRBJ1-2	CAWFEGQFYGYTF	TGTGCCTGGTTTGAGGGACAGTTCTATGGCTACACCTTC
NA	13	TRBV3-1/TRBV3-2	TRBD1	TRBJ2-7	CASSQTGNYEQYF	TGTGCCAGCAGCCAGACAGGGAACTACGAGCAGTACTTC
NA	16	TRBV5-1	NA	TRBJ2-7	CASTDSRTAGTYEQYF	TGCGCCAGCACCGATAGTCGGACTGCGGGGACCTACGAGCAGTACTTC
NA	13	TRBV3-1/TRBV3-2	NA	TRBJ2-1	CASSQARRFEQFF	TGTGCCAGCAGCCAAGCTCGTCGTTTTGAGCAGTTCTTC
NA	15	TRBV5-1	NA	TRBJ2-7	CASSLAGRAPNEQYF	TGCGCCAGCAGCTTGGCCGGCAGGGCCCCCAACGAGCAGTACTTC
NA	16	TRBV19	NA	TRBJ2-1	CASSSIGANLYNEQFF	TGTGCCAGTAGCTCCATAGGGGCTAATCTCTACAATGAGCAGTTCTTC
NA	15	TRBV20-1	TRBD2	TRBJ2-1	CSASKGLAPYNEQFF	TGCAGTGCTAGTAAGGGACTAGCGCCCTACAATGAGCAGTTCTTC
NA	19	TRBV5-1	TRBD2	TRBJ2-6	CASRPRLAGGYSGANVLTF	TGCGCCAGCAGACCTCGTCTAGCGGGAGGTTACTCTGGGGCCAACGTCCTGACTTTC
few	12	TRBV7-9	NA	TRBJ2-2	CASSYLTGELFF	TGTGCCAGCAGCTACCTAACCGGGGAGCTGTTTTTT
NA	15	TRBV7-8	NA	TRBJ2-1	CASSLAASHYNEQFF	TGTGCCAGCAGCTTAGCTGCTAGCCACTACAATGAGCAGTTCTTC
once	15	TRBV4-1	TRBD1	TRBJ2-7	CASSQNRGLAYEQYF	TGCGCCAGCAGCCAAAACAGGGGCCTTGCCTACGAGCAGTACTTC
NA	14	TRBV5-1	TRBD1	TRBJ1-3	CASSSDRGGNTIYF	TGCGCCAGCAGCTCGGACAGGGGAGGAAACACCATATATTTT
NA	16	TRBV5-4	TRBD2	TRBJ2-3	CASSLRLAGDTDTQYF	TGTGCCAGCAGCTTGAGGCTAGCGGGGGACACAGATACGCAGTATTTT